Described below is a single TCR beta chain sequence and its context. Its antigen remains unknown. This sample was included in a study of T cells in Graves' hyperthyroidism and ophthalmopathy. Study conclusions and caveats: Most thyroid clonotypes with frequency above 0.001 were detected in blood.

In germline, CDR1 is SGDLS, CDR2 YYNGEE. Germline trimming cut 4 bases from V and 4 bases from J; bases unmatched to any gene: 9. This CDR3 is built from 15 residues. Regions amplified from RNA transcripts were the TCR beta CDR3 regions. Initially, a first-round RT-PCR of the TCR CDR3 employed the HTBI primer set. TCRdb re-called the multiplex PCR reads with MiXCR, one entry per CDR3 protein. Here the sample spans fewer than 900,000 distinct CDR3 sequences, roughly 17% being singletons. Patients aged 18 to 65 had newly diagnosed hyperthyroidism of under 2 months' duration. Diagnoses used clinical symptoms, serum thyroxine and TRAb, thyroid ultrasound and orbital computed tomography. Around 9.8 ml fresh peripheral blood yielded the PBMCs.

This sequence joins TRBV9 and TRBJ1-1, with 8 bases fitting TRBD1. The sequencing sample was made of blood. The clonotype originates from a man aged 18 to 30 with Graves' hyperthyroidism. The CDR3 sequence: CASSPRTGRATEAFF. CDR3 sequence (DNA): TGTGCCAGCAGCCCCCGGACAGGGAGAGCCACTGAAGCTTTCTTT.